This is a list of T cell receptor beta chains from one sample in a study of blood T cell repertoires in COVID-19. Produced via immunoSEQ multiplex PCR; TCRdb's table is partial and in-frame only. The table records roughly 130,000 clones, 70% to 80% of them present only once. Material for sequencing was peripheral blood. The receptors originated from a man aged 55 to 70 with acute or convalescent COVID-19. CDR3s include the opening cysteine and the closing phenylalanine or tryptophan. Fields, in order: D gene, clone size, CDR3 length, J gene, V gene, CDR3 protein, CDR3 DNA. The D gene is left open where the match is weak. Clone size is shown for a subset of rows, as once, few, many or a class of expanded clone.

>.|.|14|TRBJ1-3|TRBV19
CATGAGPSGNTIYF
TGTGCCACCGGGGCGGGACCCTCTGGAAACACCATATATTTT
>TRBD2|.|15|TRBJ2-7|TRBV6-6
CASSPRTSGRYEQYF
TGTGCCAGCAGTCCCCGGACTAGCGGGAGGTACGAGCAGTACTTC
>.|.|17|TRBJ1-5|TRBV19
CASSHNTPGHRNQPQHF
TGTGCCAGTAGTCACAACACCCCGGGACACCGCAATCAGCCCCAGCATTTT
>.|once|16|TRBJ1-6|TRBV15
CATSRDKSSYNSPLHF
TGTGCCACCAGCAGAGACAAGAGCTCCTATAATTCACCCCTCCACTTT
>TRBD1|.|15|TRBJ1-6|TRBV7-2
CASSLTGQYNSPLHF
TGTGCCAGCAGCTTAACGGGACAGTATAATTCACCCCTCCACTTT
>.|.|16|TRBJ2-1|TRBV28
CASGELGESSYNEQFF
TGTGCCAGCGGGGAACTCGGGGAGAGCTCCTACAATGAGCAGTTCTTC
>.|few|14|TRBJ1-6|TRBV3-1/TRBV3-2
CASSQVAGDSPLHF
TGTGCCAGCAGCCAAGTAGCGGGTGATTCACCCCTCCACTTT
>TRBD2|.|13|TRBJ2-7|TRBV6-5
CASLRRGGREQYF
TGTGCCAGCCTTAGAAGAGGCGGGAGGGAGCAGTACTTC
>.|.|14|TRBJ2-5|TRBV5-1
CASRYGLSGETQYF
TGCGCCAGCAGGTATGGACTGTCGGGGGAGACCCAGTACTTC
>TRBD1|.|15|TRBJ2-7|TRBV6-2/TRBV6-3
CASSDPGDRAYEQYF
TGTGCCAGCAGCGACCCGGGGGACAGGGCCTACGAGCAGTACTTC
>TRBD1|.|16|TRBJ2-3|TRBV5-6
CASSATRDRGTDTQYF
TGTGCCAGCAGCGCGACCCGGGACAGGGGCACAGATACGCAGTATTTT
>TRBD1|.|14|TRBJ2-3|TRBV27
CASMTGGSTDTQYF
TGTGCCAGCATGACAGGGGGTAGCACAGATACGCAGTATTTT
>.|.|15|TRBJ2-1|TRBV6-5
CASTLLEGGGYEQFF
TGTGCCAGCACCCTGCTGGAGGGAGGAGGTTATGAGCAGTTCTTC
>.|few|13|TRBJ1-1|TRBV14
CASSPQVGTEAFF
TGTGCCAGCAGCCCGCAGGTCGGCACTGAAGCTTTCTTT
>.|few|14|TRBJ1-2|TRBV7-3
CASSLDRGRYGYTF
TGTGCCAGCAGCTTAGATAGGGGTAGGTATGGCTACACCTTC
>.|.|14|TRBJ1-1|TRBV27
CASSLSGNARVAFF
TGTGCCAGCAGTTTATCAGGCAACGCCAGGGTAGCTTTCTTT
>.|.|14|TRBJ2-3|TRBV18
CASSPQAGADTQYF
TGTGCCAGCTCACCCCAGGCGGGGGCGGATACGCAGTATTTT
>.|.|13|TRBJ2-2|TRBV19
CASSIGGFGELFF
TGTGCCAGTAGTATTGGAGGGTTCGGGGAGCTGTTTTTT
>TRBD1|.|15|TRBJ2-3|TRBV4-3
CASSQVQGAADTQYF
TGCGCCAGCAGCCAAGTACAGGGGGCCGCAGATACGCAGTATTTT
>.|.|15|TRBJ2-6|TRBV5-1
CASSLKSSGANVLTF
TGCGCCAGCAGCTTGAAGAGCTCTGGGGCCAACGTCCTGACTTTC
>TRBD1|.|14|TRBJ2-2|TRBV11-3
CASSWTGSTGELFF
TGTGCCAGCAGCTGGACAGGGAGCACCGGGGAGCTGTTTTTT
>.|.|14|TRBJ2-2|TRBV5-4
CASTRGQNTGELFF
TGTGCCAGCACAAGAGGGCAAAACACCGGGGAGCTGTTTTTT
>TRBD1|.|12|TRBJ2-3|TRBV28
CASSLYRGPQYF
TGTGCCAGCAGTCTGTACAGGGGGCCGCAGTATTTT
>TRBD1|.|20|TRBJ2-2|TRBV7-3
CASSLKIVRHRGRGTGELFF
TGTGCCAGCAGCTTAAAGATTGTTCGCCACAGGGGGCGCGGCACCGGGGAGCTGTTTTTT
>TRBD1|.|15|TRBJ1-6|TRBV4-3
CASSQAGTGFSPLHF
TGCGCCAGCAGCCAGGCCGGGACAGGGTTTTCACCCCTCCACTTT
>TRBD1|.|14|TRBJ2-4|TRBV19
CASSSTGGSSIQYF
TGTGCCAGTAGTTCGACAGGGGGCTCTTCGATTCAGTACTTC
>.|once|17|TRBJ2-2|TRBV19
CASSITTQASRTGELFF
TGTGCCAGTAGTATAACCACACAGGCATCGCGGACCGGGGAGCTGTTTTTT
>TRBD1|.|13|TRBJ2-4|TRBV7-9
CASSHGTENIQYF
TGTGCCAGCAGCCACGGGACAGAAAACATTCAGTACTTC
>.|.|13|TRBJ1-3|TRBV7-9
CASSYLSGNTIYF
TGTGCCAGCAGTTACCTTAGTGGAAACACCATATATTTT
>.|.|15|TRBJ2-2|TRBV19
CASSPPGMKTGELFF
TGTGCCAGTAGCCCTCCAGGGATGAAGACCGGGGAGCTGTTTTTT
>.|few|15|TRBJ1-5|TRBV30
CAWSAGTYSNQPQHF
TGTGCCTGGAGTGCCGGGACATATAGCAATCAGCCCCAGCATTTT
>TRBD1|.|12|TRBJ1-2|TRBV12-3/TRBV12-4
CASSSGGYGYTF
TGTGCCAGCAGTTCAGGGGGTTATGGCTACACCTTC
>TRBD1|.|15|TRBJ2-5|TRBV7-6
CASTAGTGGGETQYF
TGTGCCAGCACTGCAGGGACAGGGGGCGGGGAGACCCAGTACTTC
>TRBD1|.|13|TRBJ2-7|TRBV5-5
CASSLQGAEEQYF
TGTGCCAGCAGCTTGCAGGGGGCGGAAGAGCAGTACTTC
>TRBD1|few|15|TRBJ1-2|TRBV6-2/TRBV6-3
CASSGIRQGSYGYTF
TGTGCCAGCAGTGGGATCCGACAGGGAAGCTATGGCTACACCTTC
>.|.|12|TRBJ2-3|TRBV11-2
CASSYRENTQYF
TGTGCCAGCAGTTACAGGGAAAATACGCAGTATTTT
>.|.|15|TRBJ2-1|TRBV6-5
CASRPRGLFDNEQFF
TGTGCCAGCAGGCCCAGAGGACTCTTCGACAATGAGCAGTTCTTC
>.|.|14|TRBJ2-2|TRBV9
CASSVAEGYGELFF
TGTGCCAGCAGCGTAGCGGAGGGATACGGGGAGCTGTTTTTT
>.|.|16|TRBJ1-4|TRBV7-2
CASSSSPGQSNEKLFF
TGTGCCAGCAGCTCCTCACCGGGACAATCAAATGAAAAACTGTTTTTT
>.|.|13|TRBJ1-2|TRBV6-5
CASSYPDSGGYTF
TGTGCCAGCAGTTACCCGGACAGCGGAGGCTACACCTTC
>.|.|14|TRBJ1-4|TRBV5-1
CASSLGTVNERRFF
TGCGCCAGCAGCTTAGGAACGGTTAATGAAAGGAGGTTTTTT
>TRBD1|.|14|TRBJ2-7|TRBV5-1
CASSSSGTAYEQYF
TGCGCCAGCAGCTCTTCCGGGACAGCCTACGAGCAGTACTTC
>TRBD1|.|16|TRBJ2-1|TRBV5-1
CASSLGQGAGGDEQFF
TGCGCCAGCAGCTTGGGACAGGGGGCCGGAGGGGATGAGCAGTTCTTC
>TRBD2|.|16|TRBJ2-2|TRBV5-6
CASSPQASGYTGELFF
TGTGCCAGCAGCCCCCAGGCTAGCGGATACACCGGGGAGCTGTTTTTT
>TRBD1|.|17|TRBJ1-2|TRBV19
CASSGPGQGYSNYGYTF
TGTGCCAGTAGTGGTCCGGGACAGGGCTACTCCAACTATGGCTACACCTTC
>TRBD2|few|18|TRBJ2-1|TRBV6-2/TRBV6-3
CASSYPGLAVSSYNEQFF
TGTGCCAGCAGTTATCCGGGACTAGCGGTAAGCTCCTACAATGAGCAGTTCTTC